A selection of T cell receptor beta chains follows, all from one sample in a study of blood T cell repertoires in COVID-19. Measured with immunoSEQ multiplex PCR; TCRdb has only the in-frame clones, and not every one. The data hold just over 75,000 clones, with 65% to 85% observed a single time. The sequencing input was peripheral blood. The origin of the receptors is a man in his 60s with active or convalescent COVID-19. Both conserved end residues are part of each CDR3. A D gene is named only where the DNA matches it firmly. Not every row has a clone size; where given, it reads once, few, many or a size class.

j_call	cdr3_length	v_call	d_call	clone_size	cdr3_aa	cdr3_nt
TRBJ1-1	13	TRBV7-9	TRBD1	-	CASSRQGDTEAFF	TGTGCCAGCAGCCGACAGGGTGACACTGAAGCTTTCTTT
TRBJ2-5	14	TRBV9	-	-	CASSVDLRQETQYF	TGTGCCAGCAGCGTAGACCTCCGGCAAGAGACCCAGTACTTC
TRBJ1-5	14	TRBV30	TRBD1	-	CAWSVRQGAQPQHF	TGTGCCTGGAGTGTCCGACAGGGGGCCCAGCCCCAGCATTTT
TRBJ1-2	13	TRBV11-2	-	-	CASSLGRAYGYTF	TGTGCCAGCAGCTTAGGGCGGGCCTATGGCTACACCTTC
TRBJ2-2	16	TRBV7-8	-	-	CASSPGRGRGTGELFF	TGTGCCAGCAGCCCCGGTCGGGGGAGAGGCACCGGGGAGCTGTTTTTT
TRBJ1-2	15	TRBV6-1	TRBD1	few	CASSEARTGVDGYTF	TGTGCCAGCAGTGAAGCAAGGACAGGGGTAGATGGCTACACCTTC
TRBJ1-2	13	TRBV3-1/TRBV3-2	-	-	CASSQAQAYGYTF	TGTGCCAGCAGCCAAGCACAGGCCTATGGCTACACCTTC
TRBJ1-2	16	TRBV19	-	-	CASNSGTTREGDGYTF	TGTGCCAGTAACTCGGGAACTACCAGGGAGGGGGATGGCTACACCTTC
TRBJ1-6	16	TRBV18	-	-	CASSPVSGEYNSPLHF	TGTGCCAGCTCACCGGTTTCTGGGGAGTATAATTCACCCCTCCACTTT
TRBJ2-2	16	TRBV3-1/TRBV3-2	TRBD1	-	CASSQERTGRTGELFF	TGTGCCAGCAGCCAAGAGAGGACAGGGAGGACCGGGGAGCTGTTTTTT
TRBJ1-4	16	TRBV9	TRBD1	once	CASSPGGTGVNEKLFF	TGTGCCAGCAGCCCGGGGGGGACAGGGGTAAATGAAAAACTGTTTTTT
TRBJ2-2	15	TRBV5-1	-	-	CASSWTEQYTGELFF	TGCGCCAGCAGCTGGACAGAACAATACACCGGGGAGCTGTTTTTT
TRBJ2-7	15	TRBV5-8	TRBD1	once	CASRMPGQGIYEQYF	TGTGCCAGCAGGATGCCGGGACAGGGGATTTACGAGCAGTACTTC
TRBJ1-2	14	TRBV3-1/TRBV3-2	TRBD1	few	CASSLRQGANGYTF	TGTGCCAGCAGCCTACGACAGGGGGCTAATGGCTACACCTTC
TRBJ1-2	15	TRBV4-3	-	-	CASSQDRMINYGYTF	TGCGCCAGCAGCCAAGACAGGATGATTAACTATGGCTACACCTTC